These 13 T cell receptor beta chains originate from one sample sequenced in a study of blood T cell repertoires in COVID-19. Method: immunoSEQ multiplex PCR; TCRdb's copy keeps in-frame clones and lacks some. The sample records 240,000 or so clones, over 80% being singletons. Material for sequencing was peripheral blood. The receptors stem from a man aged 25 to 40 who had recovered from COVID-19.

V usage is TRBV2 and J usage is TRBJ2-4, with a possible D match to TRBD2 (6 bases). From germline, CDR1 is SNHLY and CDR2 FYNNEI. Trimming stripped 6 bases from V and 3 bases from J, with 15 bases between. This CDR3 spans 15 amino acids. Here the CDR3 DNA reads TGTGCCAGCAGGAGGGAGGACGTAGGCAAAAACATTCAGTACTTC. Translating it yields CASRREDVGKNIQYF.

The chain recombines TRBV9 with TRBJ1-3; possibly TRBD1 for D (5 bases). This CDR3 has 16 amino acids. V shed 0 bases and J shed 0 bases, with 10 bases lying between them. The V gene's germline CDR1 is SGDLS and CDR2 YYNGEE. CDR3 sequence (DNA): TGTGCCAGCAGCGTAGGCGGGGGTCTCTCTGGAAACACCATATATTTT. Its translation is CASSVGGGLSGNTIYF.

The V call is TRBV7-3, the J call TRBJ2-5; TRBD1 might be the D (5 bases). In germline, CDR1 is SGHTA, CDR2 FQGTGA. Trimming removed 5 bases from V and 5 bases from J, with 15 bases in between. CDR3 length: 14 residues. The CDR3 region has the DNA TGTGCCAGCAGCCCCCGCGCAGGGTTCGAGACCCAGTACTTC. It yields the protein CASSPRAGFETQYF.

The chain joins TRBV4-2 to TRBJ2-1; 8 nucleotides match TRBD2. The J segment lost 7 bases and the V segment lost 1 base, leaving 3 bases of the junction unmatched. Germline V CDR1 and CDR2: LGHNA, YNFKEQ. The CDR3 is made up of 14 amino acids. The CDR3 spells CASSQGLASNEQFF. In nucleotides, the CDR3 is TGTGCCAGCAGCCAAGGACTAGCGTCAAATGAGCAGTTCTTC.

CDR3 sequence: CASRGQGAPSDTQYF. The CDR3 region has the DNA TGTGCCAGTAGAGGGCAGGGGGCTCCCTCGGATACGCAGTATTTT. The rearrangement joins TRBV19 to TRBJ2-3, with TRBD1 matching 8 bases. CDR1 LNHDA and CDR2 SQIVND come from the germline V gene (reference sequence). The CDR3 is 15 amino acids. V lost 6 bases to trimming and J lost 6 bases; unmatched junction nucleotides: 11.

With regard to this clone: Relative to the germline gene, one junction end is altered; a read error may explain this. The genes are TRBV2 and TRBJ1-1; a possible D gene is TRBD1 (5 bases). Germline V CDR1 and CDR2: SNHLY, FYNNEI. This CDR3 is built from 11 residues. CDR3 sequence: CASSGGDGVGF. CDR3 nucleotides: TGTGCCAGCAGTGGGGGGGATGGGGTCGGCTTT. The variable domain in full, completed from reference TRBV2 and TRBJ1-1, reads EPEVTQTPSHQVTQMGQEVILRCVPISNHLYFYWYRQILGQKVEFLVSFYNNEISEKSEIFDDQFSVERPDGSNFTLKIRSTKLEDSAMYFCASSGGDGVGFGQGTRLTVV.

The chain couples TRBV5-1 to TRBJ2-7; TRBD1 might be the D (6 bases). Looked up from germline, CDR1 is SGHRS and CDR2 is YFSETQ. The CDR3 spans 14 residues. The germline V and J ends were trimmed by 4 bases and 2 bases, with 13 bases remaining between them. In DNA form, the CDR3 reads TGCGCCAGCAGCCTACGGACAGAGACCTACGAGCAGTACTTC. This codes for CASSLRTETYEQYF.

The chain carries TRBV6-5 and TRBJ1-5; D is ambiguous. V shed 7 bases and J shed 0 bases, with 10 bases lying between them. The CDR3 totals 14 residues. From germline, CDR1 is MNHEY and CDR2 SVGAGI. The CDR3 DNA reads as TGTGCCAGCACAATGGAGTATAGCAATCAGCCCCAGCATTTT. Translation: CASTMEYSNQPQHF.

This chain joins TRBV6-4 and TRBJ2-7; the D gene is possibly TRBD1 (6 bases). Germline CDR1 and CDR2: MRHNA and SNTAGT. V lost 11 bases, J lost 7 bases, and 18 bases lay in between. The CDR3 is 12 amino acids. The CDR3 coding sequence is TGTGCCGTCCGACAGGTGACTTCTGAGCAGTACGTC. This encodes CAVRQVTSEQYV.

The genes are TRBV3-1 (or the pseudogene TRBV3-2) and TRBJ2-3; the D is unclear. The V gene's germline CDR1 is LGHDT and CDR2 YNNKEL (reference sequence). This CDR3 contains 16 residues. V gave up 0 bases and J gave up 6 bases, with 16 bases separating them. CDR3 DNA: TGTGCCAGCAGCCAAGAGGGTCGGAGCTATACGGATACGCAGTATTTT. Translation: CASSQEGRSYTDTQYF.

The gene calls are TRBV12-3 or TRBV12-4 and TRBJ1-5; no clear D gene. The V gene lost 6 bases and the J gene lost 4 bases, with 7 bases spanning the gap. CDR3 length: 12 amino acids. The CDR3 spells CASRRSNQPQHF. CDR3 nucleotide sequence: TGTGCCAGCAGGCGGAGTAATCAGCCCCAGCATTTT.

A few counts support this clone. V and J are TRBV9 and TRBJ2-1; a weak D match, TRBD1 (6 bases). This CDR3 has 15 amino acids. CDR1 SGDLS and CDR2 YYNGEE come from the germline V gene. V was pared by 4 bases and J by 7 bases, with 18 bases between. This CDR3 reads CASSPPGTFTNEQFF. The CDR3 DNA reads TGTGCCAGCAGCCCTCCCGGGACATTTACAAATGAGCAGTTCTTC.

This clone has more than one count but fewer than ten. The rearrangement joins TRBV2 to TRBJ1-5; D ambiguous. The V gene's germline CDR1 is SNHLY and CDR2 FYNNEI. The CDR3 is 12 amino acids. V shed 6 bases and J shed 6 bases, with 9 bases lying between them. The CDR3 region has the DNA TGTGCCAGCAGCCCGGGTGGTCAGCCCCAGCATTTT. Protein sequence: CASSPGGQPQHF.